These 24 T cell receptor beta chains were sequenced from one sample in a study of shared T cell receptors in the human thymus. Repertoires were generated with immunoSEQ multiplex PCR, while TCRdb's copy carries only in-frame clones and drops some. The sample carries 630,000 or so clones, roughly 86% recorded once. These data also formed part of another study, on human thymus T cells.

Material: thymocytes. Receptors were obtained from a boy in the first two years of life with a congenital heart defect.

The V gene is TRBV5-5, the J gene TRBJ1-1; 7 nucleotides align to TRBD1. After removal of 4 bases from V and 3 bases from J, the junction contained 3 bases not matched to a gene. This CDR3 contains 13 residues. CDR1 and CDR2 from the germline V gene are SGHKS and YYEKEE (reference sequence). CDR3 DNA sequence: TGTGCCAGCAGCAAACAGGGGTACACTGAAGCTTTCTTT. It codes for CASSKQGYTEAFF.

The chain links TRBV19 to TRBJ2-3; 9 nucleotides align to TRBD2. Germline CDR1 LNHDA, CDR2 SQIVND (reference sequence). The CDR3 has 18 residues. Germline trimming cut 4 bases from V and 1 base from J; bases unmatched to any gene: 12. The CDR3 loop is CASSKSGGGGICTDTQYF. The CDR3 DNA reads TGTGCCAGTAGTAAATCCGGCGGGGGGGGGATCTGCACAGATACGCAGTATTTT.

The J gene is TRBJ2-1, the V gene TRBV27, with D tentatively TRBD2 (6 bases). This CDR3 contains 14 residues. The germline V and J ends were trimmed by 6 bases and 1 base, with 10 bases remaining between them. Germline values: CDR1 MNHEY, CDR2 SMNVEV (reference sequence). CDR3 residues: CASSLGRSYNEQFF. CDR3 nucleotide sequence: TGTGCCAGCAGCCTAGGGAGGTCCTACAATGAGCAGTTCTTC.

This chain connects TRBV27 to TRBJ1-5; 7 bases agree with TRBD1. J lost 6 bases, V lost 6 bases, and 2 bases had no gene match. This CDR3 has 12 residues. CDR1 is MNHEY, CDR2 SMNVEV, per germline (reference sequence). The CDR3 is CASRNRGQPQHF. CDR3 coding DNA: TGTGCCAGCAGGAACAGGGGTCAGCCCCAGCATTTT.

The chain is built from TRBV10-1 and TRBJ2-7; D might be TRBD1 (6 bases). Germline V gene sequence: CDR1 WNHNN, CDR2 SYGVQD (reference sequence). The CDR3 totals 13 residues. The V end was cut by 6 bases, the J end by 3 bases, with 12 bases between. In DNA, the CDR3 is TGCGCCAGCAGCGAACAGGGTCGCTACGAGCAGTACTTC. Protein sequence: CASSEQGRYEQYF.

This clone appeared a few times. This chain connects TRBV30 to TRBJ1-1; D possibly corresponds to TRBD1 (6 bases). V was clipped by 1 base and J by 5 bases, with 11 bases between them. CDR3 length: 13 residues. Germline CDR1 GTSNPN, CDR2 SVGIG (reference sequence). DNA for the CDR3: TGTGCCTGGAGTGCAAGGGGGGGGACTGAAGCTTTCTTT. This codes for CAWSARGGTEAFF.

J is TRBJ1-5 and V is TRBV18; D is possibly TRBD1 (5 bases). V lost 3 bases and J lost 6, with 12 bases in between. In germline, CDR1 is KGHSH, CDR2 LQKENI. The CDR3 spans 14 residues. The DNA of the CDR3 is TGTGCCAGCTCACCTGGCAGGGTGATTCAGCCCCAGCATTTT. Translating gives CASSPGRVIQPQHF.

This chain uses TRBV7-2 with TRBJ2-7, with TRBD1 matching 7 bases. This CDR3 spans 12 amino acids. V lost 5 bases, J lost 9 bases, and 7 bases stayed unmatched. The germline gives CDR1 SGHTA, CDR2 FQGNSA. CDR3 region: CASSLRTGLQYF. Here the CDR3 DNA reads TGTGCCAGCAGCCTCCGGACAGGCTTGCAGTACTTC.

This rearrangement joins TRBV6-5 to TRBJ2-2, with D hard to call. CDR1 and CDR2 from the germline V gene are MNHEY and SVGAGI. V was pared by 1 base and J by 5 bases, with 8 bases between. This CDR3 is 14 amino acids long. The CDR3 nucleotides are TGTGCCAGCAGTTACTTCAGCAGGACCGGGGAGCTGTTTTTT. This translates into CASSYFSRTGELFF.

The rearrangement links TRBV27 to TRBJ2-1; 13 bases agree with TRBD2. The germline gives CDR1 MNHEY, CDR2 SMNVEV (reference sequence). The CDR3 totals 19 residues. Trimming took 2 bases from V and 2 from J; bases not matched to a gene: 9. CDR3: CASSLRLAGGWVPYNEQFF. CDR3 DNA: TGTGCCAGCAGTTTACGACTAGCGGGAGGATGGGTACCCTACAATGAGCAGTTCTTC.

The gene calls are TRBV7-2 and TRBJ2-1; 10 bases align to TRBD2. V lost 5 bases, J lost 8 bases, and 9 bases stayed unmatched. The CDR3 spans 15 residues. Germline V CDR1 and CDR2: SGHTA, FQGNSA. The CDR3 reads CASSPIAGGYDEQFF. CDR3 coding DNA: TGTGCCAGCAGCCCAATAGCGGGGGGTTATGATGAGCAGTTCTTC.

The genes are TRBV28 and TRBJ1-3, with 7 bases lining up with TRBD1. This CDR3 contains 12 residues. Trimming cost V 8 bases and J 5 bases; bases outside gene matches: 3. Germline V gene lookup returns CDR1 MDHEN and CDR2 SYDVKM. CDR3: CASRQGRNTIYF. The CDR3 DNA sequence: TGTGCCAGCCGACAGGGCCGAAACACCATATATTTT.

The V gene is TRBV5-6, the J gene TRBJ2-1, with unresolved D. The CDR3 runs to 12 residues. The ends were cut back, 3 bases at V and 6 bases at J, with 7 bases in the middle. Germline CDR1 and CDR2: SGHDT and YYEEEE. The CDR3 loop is CASSSRPNEQFF. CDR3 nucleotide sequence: TGTGCCAGCAGCTCTAGACCCAATGAGCAGTTCTTC.

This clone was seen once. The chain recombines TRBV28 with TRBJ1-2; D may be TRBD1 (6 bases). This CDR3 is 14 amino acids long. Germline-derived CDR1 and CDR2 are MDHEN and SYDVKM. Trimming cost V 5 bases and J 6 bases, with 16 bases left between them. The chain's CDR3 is CASSPSDSVHGYTF. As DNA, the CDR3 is TGTGCCAGCAGTCCCTCGGACAGCGTGCATGGCTACACCTTC.

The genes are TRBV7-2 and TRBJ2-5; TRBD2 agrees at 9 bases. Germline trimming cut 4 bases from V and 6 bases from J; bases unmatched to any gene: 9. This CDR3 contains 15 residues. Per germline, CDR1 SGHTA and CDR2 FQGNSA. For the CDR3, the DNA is TGTGCCAGCAGCTCTCTAGCGGGGAAGGGGAAGACCCAGTACTTC. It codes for CASSSLAGKGKTQYF.

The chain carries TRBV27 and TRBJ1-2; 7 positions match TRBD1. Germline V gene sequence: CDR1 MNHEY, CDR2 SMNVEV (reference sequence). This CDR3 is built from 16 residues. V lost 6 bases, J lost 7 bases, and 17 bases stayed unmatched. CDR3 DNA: TGTGCCAGCAGCCCCCTCCGGAGGGACAGTTGGGTTGGCTACACCTTC. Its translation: CASSPLRRDSWVGYTF.

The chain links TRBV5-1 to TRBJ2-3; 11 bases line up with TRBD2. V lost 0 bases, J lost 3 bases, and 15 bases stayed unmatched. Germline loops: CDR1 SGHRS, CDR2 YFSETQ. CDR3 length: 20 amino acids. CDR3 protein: CASSLAQNHLAGGPTDTQYF. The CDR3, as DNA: TGCGCCAGCAGCTTGGCCCAAAATCATCTAGCGGGAGGACCTACAGATACGCAGTATTTT.

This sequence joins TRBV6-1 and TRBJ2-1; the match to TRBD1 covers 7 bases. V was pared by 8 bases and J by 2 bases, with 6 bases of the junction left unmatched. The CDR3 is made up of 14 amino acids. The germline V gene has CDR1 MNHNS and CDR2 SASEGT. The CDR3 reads CASRDRETYNEQFF. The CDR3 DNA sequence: TGTGCCAGCCGGGACAGAGAGACCTACAATGAGCAGTTCTTC.

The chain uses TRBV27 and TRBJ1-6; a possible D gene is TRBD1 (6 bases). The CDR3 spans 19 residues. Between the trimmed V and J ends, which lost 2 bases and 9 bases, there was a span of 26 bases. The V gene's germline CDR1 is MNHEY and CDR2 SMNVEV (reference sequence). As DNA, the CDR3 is TGTGCCAGCAGTTTACATAACCAACAGGGAACAGTTTCGCCTTCACCCCTCCACTTT. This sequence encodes CASSLHNQQGTVSPSPLHF.

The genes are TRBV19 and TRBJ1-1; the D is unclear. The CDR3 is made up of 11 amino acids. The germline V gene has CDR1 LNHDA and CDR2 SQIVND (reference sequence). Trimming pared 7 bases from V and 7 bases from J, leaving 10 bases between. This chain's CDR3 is CASIRGGEAFF. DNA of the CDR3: TGTGCCAGTATCAGAGGCGGTGAAGCTTTCTTT.

CDR3 sequence reads: CATSRGQGNEQYF. CDR3 nucleotide sequence: TGTGCCACCAGCAGGGGACAGGGAAATGAGCAGTACTTC. This chain links TRBV15 with TRBJ2-5, with 9 bases aligning to TRBD1. Losses at the gene ends were 3 bases for V and 11 bases for J; bases not matched to a gene: 7. Germline V gives CDR1 LNHNV, CDR2 YYDKDF (reference sequence). CDR3 length equals 13 residues.

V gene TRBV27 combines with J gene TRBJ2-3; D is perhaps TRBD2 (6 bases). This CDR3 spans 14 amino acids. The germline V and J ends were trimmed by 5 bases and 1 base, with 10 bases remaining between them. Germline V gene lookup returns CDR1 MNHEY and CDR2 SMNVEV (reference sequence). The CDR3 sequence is CASSLGGGTDTQYF. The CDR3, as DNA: TGTGCCAGCAGTCTTGGCGGGGGCACAGATACGCAGTATTTT.

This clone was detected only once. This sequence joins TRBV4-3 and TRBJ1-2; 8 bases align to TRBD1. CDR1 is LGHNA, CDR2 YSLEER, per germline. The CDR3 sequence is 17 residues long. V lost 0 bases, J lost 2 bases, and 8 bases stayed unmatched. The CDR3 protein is CASSQDTAGGSNYGYTF. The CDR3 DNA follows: TGCGCCAGCAGCCAAGACACGGCAGGGGGCTCAAACTATGGCTACACCTTC.

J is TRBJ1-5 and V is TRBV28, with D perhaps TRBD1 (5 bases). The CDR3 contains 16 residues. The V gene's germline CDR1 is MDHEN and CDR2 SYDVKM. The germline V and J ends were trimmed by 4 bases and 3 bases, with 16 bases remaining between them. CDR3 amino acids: CASSSGGVPHNQPQHF. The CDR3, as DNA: TGTGCCAGCAGTTCCGGGGGGGTCCCGCACAATCAGCCCCAGCATTTT.